The 17 T cell receptor beta chains listed next were all sequenced from one sample in a study of blood T cell repertoires in COVID-19. The assay was immunoSEQ multiplex PCR, and TCRdb's table has in-frame clones only and misses some. The sample has roughly 340,000 clones, 89% seen once; the top ten hold 2.5% to 3.5%. The sequenced material came from peripheral blood. The source of these receptors is a woman in her twenties or thirties with COVID-19, enrolled during active disease.

The rearrangement links TRBV7-9 to TRBJ2-6; D is unresolved. Per the germline V gene, CDR1 is SEHNR and CDR2 is FQNEAQ (reference sequence). The CDR3 is 16 residues long. Trimming pared 3 bases from V and 0 bases from J, leaving 9 bases between. The CDR3 spells CASSFNGGSGANVLTF. CDR3 nucleotide sequence: TGTGCCAGCAGCTTTAACGGCGGCTCTGGGGCCAACGTCCTGACTTTC.

This clone has only one observation. The chain couples TRBV19 to TRBJ1-1, with D possibly being TRBD1 (6 bases). The CDR3 is 14 amino acids. V lost 6 bases and J 1 base, leaving 12 bases between the germline ends. Per germline, CDR1 LNHDA and CDR2 SQIVND (reference sequence). CDR3 amino acids: CASRIGQQNTEAFF. The CDR3 nucleotides are TGTGCCAGTAGGATCGGACAGCAGAACACTGAAGCTTTCTTT. Full variable domain (rest looked up from reference TRBV19 and TRBJ1-1): DGGITQSPKYLFRKEGQNVTLSCEQNLNHDAMYWYRQDPGQGLRLIYYSQIVNDFQKGDIAEGYSVSREKKESFPLTVTSAQKNPTAFYLCASRIGQQNTEAFFGQGTRLTVV.

The rearrangement uses TRBV6-5 and TRBJ2-2; a possible D gene is TRBD2 (6 bases). Looked up from germline, CDR1 is MNHEY and CDR2 is SVGAGI. This CDR3 region has 15 residues. Trimming pared 9 bases from V and 2 bases from J, leaving 16 bases between. For the CDR3, the DNA is TGTGCCAGGGGGACGTCCGGGGGAAACACCGGGGAGCTGTTTTTT. Protein product: CARGTSGGNTGELFF.

The CDR3 loop is CASSLRGPTREQYF. Written as DNA, the CDR3 is TGTGCCAGCAGTTTGCGGGGACCGACTAGGGAGCAGTACTTC. This chain connects TRBV28 to TRBJ2-7, with a possible D match to TRBD2 (6 bases). This CDR3 comprises 14 residues. Trimming cost V 3 bases and J 7 bases, with 16 bases left between them. The germline V gene has CDR1 MDHEN and CDR2 SYDVKM.

The chain combines TRBV4-1 with TRBJ1-1, with D unresolved. Germline CDR1 is MGHRA and CDR2 is YSYEKL. V shed 1 base and J shed 0 bases, with 6 bases lying between them. The CDR3 is 14 amino acids. CDR3 amino acids: CASSQGAMNTEAFF. CDR3 nucleotide sequence: TGCGCCAGCAGCCAAGGGGCCATGAACACTGAAGCTTTCTTT.

The rearrangement joins TRBV29-1 to TRBJ2-1, with TRBD2 matching over 13 bases. Germline values: CDR1 SQVTM, CDR2 ANQGSEA. V lost 6 bases and J lost 8; bases outside the gene matches: 7. This CDR3 comprises 14 residues. Here the CDR3 reads CSVRTSGGRYEQFF. The CDR3 DNA reads as TGCAGCGTAAGGACTAGCGGGGGTCGGTATGAGCAGTTCTTC.

The rearrangement links TRBV19 to TRBJ1-1; D is unclear. Trimming stripped 3 bases from V and 1 base from J, with 9 bases between. Germline V CDR1 and CDR2: LNHDA, SQIVND (reference sequence). The CDR3 contains 14 residues. The CDR3 spells CASSIAGGNTEAFF. CDR3 nucleotides: TGTGCCAGTAGTATCGCAGGAGGGAACACTGAAGCTTTCTTT.

This chain connects TRBV3-1 (or the pseudogene TRBV3-2) to TRBJ2-1; TRBD2 matches 11 bases. Trimming removed 2 bases from V and 6 bases from J; junction bases left unmatched: 6. Germline V gene data show CDR1 as LGHDT and CDR2 as YNNKEL (reference sequence). This CDR3 has 16 amino acids. CDR3 in amino acids: CASSQTSGSFSNEQFF. The CDR3 region has the DNA TGTGCCAGCAGCCAAACTAGCGGGAGTTTCAGCAATGAGCAGTTCTTC.

The chain joins TRBV7-9 to TRBJ1-2, with D perhaps matching TRBD1 (6 bases). The CDR3 contains 16 residues. Trimming took 4 bases from V and 4 from J, leaving 19 bases between them. Germline lookup yields CDR1 SEHNR and CDR2 FQNEAQ (reference sequence). The CDR3 is CASSSRTHGGAYGYTF. The DNA of the CDR3 is TGTGCCAGCAGCTCACGTACGCACGGGGGGGCCTATGGCTACACCTTC.

The chain links TRBV7-2 to TRBJ2-2; D gene uncertain. V lost 2 bases, J lost 1 base, and 8 bases lay in between. This CDR3 is 15 amino acids long. Germline CDR1 SGHTA, CDR2 FQGNSA. The CDR3 loop reads CASSLLRGNTGELFF. The CDR3 DNA is TGTGCCAGCAGCTTACTACGCGGGAACACCGGGGAGCTGTTTTTT.

The CDR3 DNA follows: TGTGCCAGCAGCTTGGAACATAGCAATCAGCCCCAGCATTTT. Residues: CASSLEHSNQPQHF. This rearrangement joins TRBV5-5 to TRBJ1-5, with D uncertain. Germline V gene sequence: CDR1 SGHKS, CDR2 YYEKEE (reference sequence). The CDR3 totals 14 residues. The V gene lost 0 bases and the J gene lost 0 bases, with 4 bases spanning the gap.

Notes on this clone: A junction boundary mismatches the germline segment, possibly from a read error. The chain joins TRBV7-7 to TRBJ2-1; tentative D call: TRBD1 (6 bases). This CDR3 spans 17 amino acids. The V gene's germline CDR1 is SSHAT and CDR2 FNYEAQ (reference sequence). In DNA, the CDR3 is TGTGCTAGCAGCTTAGCCTCTACGGGACACCTTTACAATGAGCAGTTCTTC. Translation gives CASSLASTGHLYNEQFF.

This clone appeared a few times. CDR3 sequence: CASSLDREHYGYTF. The CDR3 nucleotides read TGTGCCAGCAGCTTAGACAGGGAGCACTATGGCTACACCTTC. This chain connects TRBV7-2 to TRBJ1-2, with TRBD1 as a possible D gene (6 bases). Trimming removed 1 base from V and 3 bases from J, with 9 bases in between. The CDR3 is 14 amino acids. Germline V gene data show CDR1 as SGHTA and CDR2 as FQGNSA.

This clone was picked up one time. The rearrangement joins TRBV7-2 to TRBJ2-2; 8 bases align to TRBD2. The junction had 6 bases not matched to a gene; V was cut back by 1 base and J by 5 bases. The CDR3 sequence is 16 residues long. CDR1 is SGHTA, CDR2 FQGNSA, per germline. CDR3 region: CASSLGGGRSTGELFF. DNA of the CDR3: TGTGCCAGCAGCTTAGGGGGCGGGAGGAGTACCGGGGAGCTGTTTTTT.

This chain connects TRBV19 to TRBJ1-6; TRBD1 matches at 8 bases. Germline V gene sequence: CDR1 LNHDA, CDR2 SQIVND (reference sequence). The CDR3 has 18 residues. V lost 6 bases and J lost 4; bases outside the gene matches: 14. The CDR3 DNA is TGTGCCAGTAGCCGAGGGCGCCAGGGGGCTATGTATAATTCACCCCTCCACTTT. Its protein is CASSRGRQGAMYNSPLHF.

This clone appeared once. V and J are TRBV11-2 and TRBJ2-7, with 10 bases matching TRBD1. CDR1 and CDR2 from the germline V gene are SGHAT and FQNNGV. The CDR3 totals 15 residues. With 7 bases clipped from V and 0 bases from J, the junction kept 6 bases outside the gene matches. CDR3 DNA: TGTGCCAGCACCGCTGACAGGGGGCGCTCCTACGAGCAGTACTTC. Encoded protein: CASTADRGRSYEQYF.

The CDR3 DNA reads as TGTGCCAGCAGCAAATGGGGAAACGATCGGAGCGGGAGCTCCTACAATGAGCAGTTCTTC. This gives the protein CASSKWGNDRSGSSYNEQFF. The chain joins TRBV21-1 to TRBJ2-1; the table names TRBD2, a call not compared with the DNA. TRBV21-1 constitutes a pseudogene. The CDR3 is 20 residues long.